The T cell receptor beta chain described here comes from a study of T cells after somatic rescue of genetic block. The CDR3 has 15 amino acids. Germline V gene data show CDR1 as SGHRS and CDR2 as YFSETQ. Sequencing was performed with immunoSEQ multiplex PCR; in TCRdb, only in-frame clones are kept and a portion is missing. The table has more than 14,000 clones, approximately 72% seen once. The rearrangement joins TRBV5-1 to TRBJ2-5, with 9 bases that match TRBD1. Judging by the DNA end, TRBJ2-7 fits better; the J call may be wrong. This receptor was taken from a boy aged 10-17 years. Sequencing was performed on peripheral blood mononuclear cells (PBMCs). DNA of the CDR3: TGCGCCAGCAGCTTGACCGGGACAGGGAACTACGAGCAGTACTTC. Encoded protein: CASSLTGTGNYEQYF.